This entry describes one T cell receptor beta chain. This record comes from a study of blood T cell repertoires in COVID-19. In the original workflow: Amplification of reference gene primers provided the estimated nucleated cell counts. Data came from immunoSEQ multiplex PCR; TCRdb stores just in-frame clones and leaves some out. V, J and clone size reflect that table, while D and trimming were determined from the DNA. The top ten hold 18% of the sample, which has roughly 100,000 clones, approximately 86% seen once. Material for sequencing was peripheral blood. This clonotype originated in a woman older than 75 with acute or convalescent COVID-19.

The CDR3 nucleotides read TGTGCCAGCAGCTTAGGACAGGGTGGATACGAGCAGTACTTC. Amino acids: CASSLGQGGYEQYF. The chain uses TRBV7-2 and TRBJ2-7; the match to TRBD1 covers 7 bases. Germline loops: CDR1 SGHTA, CDR2 FQGNSA. The junction had 4 bases not matched to a gene; V was cut back by 1 base and J by 4 bases. The CDR3 is 14 amino acids.